A single sample is the source of the 24 T cell receptor beta chains below, sequenced in a study of CD8 T cells in ankylosing spondylitis. Each CDR3 protein is one row after TCRdb ran MiXCR on the 5' RACE reads. Of roughly 150,000 distinct CDR3 sequences in the sample, 9.8% were seen once. What was sequenced was blood, either unsorted or a sorted T cell fraction (not recorded which). The receptors originated from a female donor with ankylosing spondylitis or in good health (not recorded which).

This clonotype showed up just a few times. V usage is TRBV20-1 and J usage is TRBJ1-5, with 10 bases matching TRBD1. The CDR3 length is 13 residues. The germline CDR1 and CDR2 sequences are DFQATT and SNEGSKA (reference sequence). Trimming removed 5 bases from V and 9 bases from J; junction bases left unmatched: 7. CDR3 sequence: CSAPDRGQGPQHF. The CDR3 nucleotides are TGCAGTGCTCCAGACAGGGGGCAGGGGCCCCAGCATTTT.

This clonotype was detected a few times. The genes are TRBV20-1 and TRBJ2-7, with D uncertain. V gave up 1 base and J gave up 3 bases, with 7 bases separating them. The CDR3 is made up of 12 amino acids. CDR1 and CDR2 (germline): DFQATT, SNEGSKA (reference sequence). DNA of the CDR3: TGCAGTGCTAGAGTGACTTTCTACGAGCAGTACTTC. It encodes CSARVTFYEQYF.

CDR3 residues: CASSSPGMDGYTF. The CDR3, as DNA: TGTGCCAGCAGTTCCCCAGGTATGGATGGCTACACCTTC. The J gene is TRBJ1-2, the V gene TRBV12-3 or TRBV12-4; no clear D. The CDR3 length is 13 residues. Trimming removed 4 bases from V and 6 bases from J, with 12 bases in between.

This clonotype was seen more than once but under ten times. The rearrangement links TRBV19 to TRBJ1-1; 8 bases fit TRBD1. The CDR3 covers 15 residues. From germline, CDR1 is LNHDA and CDR2 SQIVND (reference sequence). V was pared by 9 bases and J by 1 base, with 10 bases of the junction left unmatched. CDR3 loop: CASTGGDPWNTEAFF. The CDR3 DNA follows: TGTGCCAGCACAGGGGGGGACCCATGGAACACTGAAGCTTTCTTT. Filled out from reference TRBV19 and TRBJ1-1, the complete variable domain reads DGGITQSPKYLFRKEGQNVTLSCEQNLNHDAMYWYRQDPGQGLRLIYYSQIVNDFQKGDIAEGYSVSREKKESFPLTVTSAQKNPTAFYLCASTGGDPWNTEAFFGQGTRLTVV.

This clonotype was observed at least ten times. This rearrangement joins TRBV7-8 to TRBJ2-2; no clear D gene. The germline V gene encodes CDR1 SGHVS and CDR2 FQNEAQ. CDR3 size: 14 residues. V lost 5 bases to trimming and J lost 7 bases, with 14 bases between them. CDR3 protein: CASSPPDGIGELFF. The DNA for the CDR3 is TGTGCCAGCAGCCCACCGGACGGCATCGGGGAGCTGTTTTTT. Using reference TRBV7-8 and TRBJ2-2 for the parts outside the CDR3, the full variable domain is GAGVSQSPRYKVAKRGQDVALRCDPISGHVSLFWYQQALGQGPEFLTYFQNEAQLDKSGLPSDRFFAERPEGSVSTLKIQRTQQEDSAVYLCASSPPDGIGELFFGEGSRLTVL.

V gene TRBV29-1 combines with J gene TRBJ2-1; D is possibly TRBD1 (5 bases). CDR1 is SQVTM, CDR2 ANQGSEA, per germline. The CDR3 runs to 12 residues. V dropped 3 bases and J dropped 3 bases, with 6 bases sitting between them. Here the CDR3 reads CSVEGLYNEQFF. CDR3 DNA sequence: TGCAGCGTTGAGGGGCTCTACAATGAGCAGTTCTTC.

The chain is built from TRBV7-9 and TRBJ2-1; TRBD1 matches at 8 bases. J gave up 7 bases and V 5 bases, and 10 bases lay outside the gene matches. The CDR3 consists of 15 residues. Per the germline V gene, CDR1 is SEHNR and CDR2 is FQNEAQ (reference sequence). CDR3 protein: CASSLGTGLRNEQFF. The CDR3 coding sequence is TGTGCCAGCAGCCTCGGGACAGGTCTCCGGAATGAGCAGTTCTTC.

This clonotype was seen repeatedly, ten times or more. V is TRBV12-3 or TRBV12-4 and J is TRBJ1-1; 8 bases are shared with TRBD1. The CDR3 is made up of 13 amino acids. J gave up 4 bases and V 7 bases, and 5 bases lay outside the gene matches. CDR3 coding DNA: TGTGCCAGCAAAGGACAGGGCGGCACTGAAGCTTTCTTT. Protein sequence: CASKGQGGTEAFF.

This clonotype was seen ten or more times. The rearrangement links TRBV27 to TRBJ2-7; no clear D gene. The germline V and J ends were trimmed by 2 bases and 3 bases, with 14 bases remaining between them. The CDR3 contains 15 residues. Germline assignment: CDR1 MNHEY and CDR2 SMNVEV (reference sequence). Written as DNA, the CDR3 is TGTGCCAGCAGTTTAATGGGATCTCTTGTCTACGAGCAGTACTTC. Its protein product is CASSLMGSLVYEQYF.

This clonotype was seen only a few times. This chain joins TRBV7-8 and TRBJ2-3, with D perhaps matching TRBD1 or TRBD2 (6 bases each). V was shortened by 1 base and J by 4 bases, with 18 bases between the two germline ends. The CDR3 is 17 residues long. CDR1 and CDR2 from the germline V gene are SGHVS and FQNEAQ. DNA for the CDR3: TGTGCCAGCAGCTTAGGTCCGAGGGGGGACATGGCAGATACGCAGTATTTT. Translation gives CASSLGPRGDMADTQYF. Full variable domain (rest looked up from reference TRBV7-8 and TRBJ2-3): GAGVSQSPRYKVAKRGQDVALRCDPISGHVSLFWYQQALGQGPEFLTYFQNEAQLDKSGLPSDRFFAERPEGSVSTLKIQRTQQEDSAVYLCASSLGPRGDMADTQYFGPGTRLTVL.

This chain links TRBV15 with TRBJ1-2; perhaps TRBD1 as D (5 bases). The CDR3 totals 15 residues. Trimming shortened V by 0 bases and J by 4 bases, and 12 bases separated the two germline ends. Germline V gene lookup returns CDR1 LNHNV and CDR2 YYDKDF (reference sequence). This CDR3 reads CATSRDQDGGYGYTF. The CDR3 DNA sequence: TGTGCCACCAGCAGAGATCAGGATGGGGGCTATGGCTACACCTTC.

V usage is TRBV4-3 and J usage is TRBJ2-1, with 11 bases aligning to TRBD2. Germline CDR1 reads LGHNA; CDR2 reads YSLEER. V lost 0 bases, J lost 1 base, and 8 bases stayed unmatched. The CDR3 covers 19 residues. The CDR3 DNA sequence: TGCGCCAGCAGCCAAGACCGACTAGCGGGACAGATGTCCTACAATGAGCAGTTCTTC. Its translation is CASSQDRLAGQMSYNEQFF.

This clonotype was counted only a few times. V and J are TRBV7-9 and TRBJ2-7; D may be TRBD1 or TRBD2 (5 bases each). CDR1 SEHNR and CDR2 FQNEAQ come from the germline V gene (reference sequence). Trimming shortened V by 1 base and J by 5 bases, and 15 bases separated the two germline ends. The CDR3 is made up of 15 amino acids. The CDR3 DNA sequence: TGTGCCAGCAGCTTAGTCGGGACCCCCGGGGACGAGCAGTACTTC. Translated, it gives CASSLVGTPGDEQYF.

This clonotype was observed a handful of times. The chain recombines TRBV15 with TRBJ2-1; D call uncertain. CDR1 and CDR2 from the germline V gene are LNHNV and YYDKDF (reference sequence). The CDR3 runs to 15 residues. Trimming shortened V by 5 bases and J by 0 bases, and 11 bases separated the two germline ends. The CDR3 protein is CATSPSPSSYNEQFF. The CDR3 bases are TGTGCCACCAGCCCAAGTCCGAGCTCCTACAATGAGCAGTTCTTC.

The chain recombines TRBV29-1 with TRBJ2-5, with 8 bases matching TRBD2. Germline V CDR1 and CDR2: SQVTM, ANQGSEA. CDR3 length: 14 amino acids. The junction had 2 bases not matched to a gene; V was cut back by 1 base and J by 1 base. The CDR3 DNA follows: TGCAGCGTTGAAGCGGGAGGGCTCCAAGAGACCCAGTACTTC. It codes for CSVEAGGLQETQYF.

This clonotype occurred a few times. The J gene is TRBJ2-5, the V gene TRBV4-3, with 9 positions matching TRBD1. Germline trimming cut 0 bases from V and 5 bases from J; bases unmatched to any gene: 7. This CDR3 contains 16 residues. Germline V gene sequence: CDR1 LGHNA, CDR2 YSLEER. The CDR3 nucleotides are TGCGCCAGCAGCCAAGATTGGGCAGGACAGGGGGAGACCCAGTACTTC. Translating it yields CASSQDWAGQGETQYF.

J is TRBJ1-2 and V is TRBV7-8, with D unresolved. With 5 bases removed from V and 6 bases from J, the gap between germline ends came to 16 bases. The CDR3 spans 14 residues. Germline CDR1 SGHVS, CDR2 FQNEAQ. CDR3 bases: TGTGCCAGCAGCCCTATCCGGGGAGATGATGGCTACACCTTC. It yields the protein CASSPIRGDDGYTF.

This clonotype came up a few times. The chain links TRBV4-3 to TRBJ2-3, with D maybe TRBD2 (6 bases). This CDR3 spans 16 amino acids. CDR1 LGHNA and CDR2 YSLEER come from the germline V gene. V lost 2 bases and J lost 6, with 18 bases in between. The CDR3: CASSQSRGGGSDTQYF. CDR3 nucleotides: TGCGCCAGCAGCCAATCACGGGGCGGAGGGAGTGATACGCAGTATTTT.

The CDR3 nucleotides read TGTGCCAGCAGCACCGCGGGACAGTCCTACAATGAGCAGTTCTTC. Translation gives CASSTAGQSYNEQFF. V and J are TRBV9 and TRBJ2-1; TRBD1 might be the D (7 bases). V lost 4 bases to trimming and J lost 1 base, with 12 bases between them. This CDR3 comprises 15 residues. Germline V gene data show CDR1 as SGDLS and CDR2 as YYNGEE.

In this sample, this clonotype turned up a few times. J is TRBJ1-1 and V is TRBV7-9; TRBD1 is a possible D gene (5 bases). CDR1 is SEHNR, CDR2 FQNEAQ, per germline (reference sequence). CDR3 length: 13 amino acids. The V end lost 7 bases, the J end lost 0 bases, and 9 bases lay between the germline ends. In DNA form, the CDR3 reads TGTGCCAGCACCCCGGGGGTGAACACTGAAGCTTTCTTT. Protein sequence: CASTPGVNTEAFF.

This clonotype was detected only a few times. The chain is built from TRBV20-1 and TRBJ1-2; D is undetermined. The germline V gene encodes CDR1 DFQATT and CDR2 SNEGSKA (reference sequence). The length of the CDR3 is 13 residues. V lost 3 bases and J lost 3, with 11 bases in between. CDR3 sequence: CSARDRRDYGYTF. The CDR3 nucleotides read TGCAGTGCTAGGGACCGACGAGACTATGGCTACACCTTC.

The CDR3 loop reads CSALAGVGGELFF. As DNA, the CDR3 is TGCAGTGCTTTAGCGGGAGTGGGCGGGGAGCTGTTTTTT. This chain joins TRBV20-1 and TRBJ2-2; 9 bases align to TRBD2. The V segment lost 5 bases and the J segment 7 bases; nucleotides outside the gene matches: 5. Germline values: CDR1 DFQATT, CDR2 SNEGSKA (reference sequence). The CDR3 totals 13 residues.

This chain uses TRBV7-9 with TRBJ1-5, with 7 bases matching TRBD1. V lost 3 bases and J lost 5; bases outside the gene matches: 4. The CDR3 runs 14 residues. Germline V lookup: CDR1 SEHNR, CDR2 FQNEAQ (reference sequence). The CDR3 DNA sequence: TGTGCCAGCAGCTTGGGACAGCCAGATCAGCCCCAGCATTTT. Amino acid sequence: CASSLGQPDQPQHF.

CDR3 bases: TGTGCCAGCAGCTTAGGTACGGGAGGGCCACCGCAGTACTTC. It encodes CASSLGTGGPPQYF. This chain joins TRBV13 and TRBJ2-7; TRBD2 agrees at 8 bases. The germline CDR1 and CDR2 sequences are PRHDT and FYEKMQ (reference sequence). The CDR3 has 14 amino acids. J lost 9 bases, V lost 0 bases, and 7 bases had no gene match. Variable domain in full (rest from reference TRBV13 and TRBJ2-7): AAGVIQSPRHLIKEKRETATLKCYPIPRHDTVYWYQQGPGQDPQFLISFYEKMQSDKGSIPDRFSAQQFSDYHSELNMSSLELGDSALYFCASSLGTGGPPQYFGPGTRLTVT.